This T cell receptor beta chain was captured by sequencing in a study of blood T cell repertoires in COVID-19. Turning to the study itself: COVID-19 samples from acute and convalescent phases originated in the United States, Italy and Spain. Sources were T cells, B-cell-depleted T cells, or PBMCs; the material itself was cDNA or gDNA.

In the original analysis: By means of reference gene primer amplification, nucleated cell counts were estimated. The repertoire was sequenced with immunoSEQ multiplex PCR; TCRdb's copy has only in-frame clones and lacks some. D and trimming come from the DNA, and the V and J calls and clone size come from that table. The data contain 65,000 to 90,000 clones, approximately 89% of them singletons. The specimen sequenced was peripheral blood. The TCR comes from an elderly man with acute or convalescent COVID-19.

The chain's CDR3 is CSVLEQGSNQPQHF. In DNA form, the CDR3 reads TGCAGCGTGCTGGAGCAGGGGAGCAATCAGCCCCAGCATTTT. This chain connects TRBV29-1 to TRBJ1-5; TRBD1 is a possible D gene (6 bases). Trimming shortened V by 6 bases and J by 1 base, and 13 bases separated the two germline ends. Germline assignment: CDR1 SQVTM and CDR2 ANQGSEA. This CDR3 comprises 14 residues.